The T cell receptor beta chain described here comes from a study of memory CD8 T cells in hepatitis C reinfection. Background on the study: A positive HCV RNA test after two negatives ≥60 days apart defined reinfection.

TCRdb's copy holds only in-frame clones and misses some; the assay was immunoSEQ multiplex PCR. Among 35,000 to 50,000 clones listed, approximately 87% were seen once. The time point denotes: peak reinfection, 3 to 8 weeks after reinfection detection. No in vitro expansion preceded TCR sequencing of the sorted cells. A couple of donors provided sorted CD3+ CD8+ CD45RO- naive CD8 T cells at all three reinfection time points. The TCR was taken from a man younger than 30 with hepatitis C virus infection. Sequenced input: naive CD8+ T cells sorted from blood.

The CDR3 region has the DNA TGTGCCAGCAGCTTAGGAATTGGGACAGCCTACAATGAGCAGTTCTTC. Amino acids: CASSLGIGTAYNEQFF. This sequence joins TRBV7-3 and TRBJ2-1; 7 bases match TRBD1. The CDR3 extends over 16 amino acids. V lost 2 bases and J lost 2; bases outside the gene matches: 6. Germline V gene sequence: CDR1 SGHTA, CDR2 FQGTGA.